A selection of T cell receptor beta chains follows, all from one sample in a study of identifying expanded T cells in peripheral blood. Assay: immunoSEQ multiplex PCR; the TCRdb copy retains only in-frame clones and omits some. The data show approximately 85,000 clones, 88% seen once. The sequencing sample was made of blood. The receptors stem from a person aged 18-70 years in good health. The CDR3 runs from the conserved cysteine through the conserved F or W. The D gene is left open where the match is weak. Rows give clone size only sometimes, using once, few, many, or a class for an expanded clone.

J: TRBJ1-1
D: TRBD1
size: -
V: TRBV4-1
DNA: TGCGCCAGCAGCCAGAGACAGGGAGGTGTTCAGAACACTGAAGCTTTCTTT
CDR3: CASSQRQGGVQNTEAFF

J: TRBJ1-1
D: -
size: -
V: TRBV5-1
DNA: TGCGCCAGCAGCCCGGGGCCCATGGGGGGCACTGAAGCTTTCTTT
CDR3: CASSPGPMGGTEAFF

J: TRBJ2-7
D: TRBD1
size: -
V: TRBV11-2
DNA: TGTGCCAGCAGCAAGACAACTAGGACAGGGCACGAGCAGTACTTC
CDR3: CASSKTTRTGHEQYF

J: TRBJ2-7
D: TRBD1
size: -
V: TRBV6-6
DNA: TGTGCCAGCATGGGACAGGCCTCTTACGAGCAGTACTTC
CDR3: CASMGQASYEQYF

J: TRBJ1-2
D: TRBD1
size: once
V: TRBV4-3
DNA: TGCGCCAGCAGCCTTGGACAGGGGGAATTCTATGGCTACACCTTC
CDR3: CASSLGQGEFYGYTF

J: TRBJ2-3
D: -
size: -
V: TRBV2
DNA: TGTGCCACGCCGGCCACAGATACGCAGTATTTT
CDR3: CATPATDTQYF

J: TRBJ1-3
D: -
size: -
V: TRBV19
DNA: TGTGCCAGTAGTCCGTTGGAACGGGACCCATTTGGAAACACCATATATTTT
CDR3: CASSPLERDPFGNTIYF

J: TRBJ1-2
D: -
size: -
V: TRBV19
DNA: TGTGCCAGTAGTATCCGGTCCTATGGCTACACCTTC
CDR3: CASSIRSYGYTF

J: TRBJ2-5
D: -
size: -
V: TRBV4-2
DNA: TGTGCCAGCAGCCAAGGGGTTCGGACTGCCGTTTTGGAGACCCAGTACTTC
CDR3: CASSQGVRTAVLETQYF

J: TRBJ2-3
D: TRBD1
size: -
V: TRBV30
DNA: TGTGCCTGGAGTGTGGGACAGGGGGCCGCAGATACGCAGTATTTT
CDR3: CAWSVGQGAADTQYF

J: TRBJ2-5
D: -
size: -
V: TRBV5-6
DNA: TGTGCCAGCAGCTTGTGGGGCCCAGGGCTATATTACCAAGAGACCCAGTACTTC
CDR3: CASSLWGPGLYYQETQYF

J: TRBJ2-3
D: TRBD2
size: -
V: TRBV6-4
DNA: TGTGCCAGCAGCGGGACTAGCGGCACAGATACGCAGTATTTT
CDR3: CASSGTSGTDTQYF

J: TRBJ1-2
D: -
size: once
V: TRBV18
DNA: TGTGCCAGCTCACCCAGGAACTATGGCTACACCTTC
CDR3: CASSPRNYGYTF

J: TRBJ2-1
D: -
size: -
V: TRBV20-1
DNA: TGCAGTGCTAATACAGGGCCAGAGCAGTTCTTC
CDR3: CSANTGPEQFF

J: TRBJ1-1
D: -
size: -
V: TRBV6-6
DNA: TGTGCCAGCAGTTACTACACTGAAGCTTTCTTT
CDR3: CASSYYTEAFF

J: TRBJ1-6
D: -
size: -
V: TRBV18
DNA: TGTGCCAGCTCACCAAATACAGGCATCAATTCACCCCTCCACTTT
CDR3: CASSPNTGINSPLHF

J: TRBJ1-5
D: -
size: -
V: TRBV10-3
DNA: TGTGCCATCAGTGAATTTAGCCAGGGGTCGAGGGCCCAGCATTTT
CDR3: CAISEFSQGSRAQHF

J: TRBJ1-2
D: -
size: -
V: TRBV6-1
DNA: TGTGCCAGCAGTGAATTGAGGGTCGGCTACACCTTC
CDR3: CASSELRVGYTF